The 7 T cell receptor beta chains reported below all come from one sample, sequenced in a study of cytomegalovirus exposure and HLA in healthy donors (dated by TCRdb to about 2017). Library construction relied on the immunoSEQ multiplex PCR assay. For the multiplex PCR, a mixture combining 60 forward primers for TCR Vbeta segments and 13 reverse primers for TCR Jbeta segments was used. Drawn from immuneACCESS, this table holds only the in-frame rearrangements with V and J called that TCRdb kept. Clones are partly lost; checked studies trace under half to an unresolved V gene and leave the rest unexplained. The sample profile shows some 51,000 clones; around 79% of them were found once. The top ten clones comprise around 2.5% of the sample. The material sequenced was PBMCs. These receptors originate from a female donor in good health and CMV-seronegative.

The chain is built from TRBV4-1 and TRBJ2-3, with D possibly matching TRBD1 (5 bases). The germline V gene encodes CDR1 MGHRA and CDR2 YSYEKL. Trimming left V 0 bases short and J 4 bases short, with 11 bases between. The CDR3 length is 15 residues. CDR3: CASSQESGAPDTQYF. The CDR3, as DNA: TGCGCCAGCAGCCAAGAAAGTGGGGCCCCAGATACGCAGTATTTT.

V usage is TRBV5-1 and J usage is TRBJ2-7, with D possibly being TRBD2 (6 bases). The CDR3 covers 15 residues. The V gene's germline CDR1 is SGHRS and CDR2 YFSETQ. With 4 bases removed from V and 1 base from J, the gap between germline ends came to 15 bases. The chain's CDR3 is CASSRPEGRSYEQYF. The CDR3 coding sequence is TGCGCCAGCAGCCGCCCTGAGGGGAGGTCCTACGAGCAGTACTTC.

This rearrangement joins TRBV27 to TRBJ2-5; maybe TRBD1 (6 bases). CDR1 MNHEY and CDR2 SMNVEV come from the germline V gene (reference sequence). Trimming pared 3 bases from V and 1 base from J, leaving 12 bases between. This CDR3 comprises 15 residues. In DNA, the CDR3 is TGTGCCAGCAGTTTGGGAACAGGGACCCAAGAGACCCAGTACTTC. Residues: CASSLGTGTQETQYF.

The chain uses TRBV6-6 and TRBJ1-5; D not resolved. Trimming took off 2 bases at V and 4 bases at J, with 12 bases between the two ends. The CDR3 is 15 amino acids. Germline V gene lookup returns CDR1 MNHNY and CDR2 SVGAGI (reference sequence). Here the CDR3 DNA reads TGTGCCAGCAGTTACCCCTTGGACTCGAATCAGCCCCAGCATTTT. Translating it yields CASSYPLDSNQPQHF.

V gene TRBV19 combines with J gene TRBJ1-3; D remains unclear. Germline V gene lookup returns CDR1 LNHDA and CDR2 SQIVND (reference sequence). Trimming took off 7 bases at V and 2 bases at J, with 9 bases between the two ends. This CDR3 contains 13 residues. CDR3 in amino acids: CASMQAPGNTIYF. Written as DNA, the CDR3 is TGTGCCAGTATGCAGGCCCCTGGAAACACCATATATTTT.

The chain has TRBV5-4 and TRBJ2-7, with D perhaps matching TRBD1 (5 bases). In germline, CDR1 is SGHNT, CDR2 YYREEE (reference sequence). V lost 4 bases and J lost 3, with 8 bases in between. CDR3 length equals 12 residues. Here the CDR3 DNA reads TGTGCCAGCAGCGTTGACAGCTACGAGCAGTACTTC. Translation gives CASSVDSYEQYF. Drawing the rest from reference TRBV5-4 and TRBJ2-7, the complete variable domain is ETGVTQSPTHLIKTRGQQVTLRCSSQSGHNTVSWYQQALGQGPQFIFQYYREEENGRGNFPPRFSGLQFPNYSSELNVNALELDDSALYLCASSVDSYEQYFGPGTRLTVT.

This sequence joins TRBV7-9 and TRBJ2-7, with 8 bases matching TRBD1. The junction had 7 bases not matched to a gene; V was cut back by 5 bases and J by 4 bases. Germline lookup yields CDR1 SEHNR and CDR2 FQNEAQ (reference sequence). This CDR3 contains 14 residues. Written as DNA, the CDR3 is TGTGCCAGCAGCCTAGGACAGGGAGTTTACGAGCAGTACTTC. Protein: CASSLGQGVYEQYF.